This T cell receptor (beta chain) was obtained from a study of T cell repertoires in cytomegalovirus infection (dated by TCRdb to the late 2010s). The study in broad terms: The HLA type of each donor mattered for the analysis, because public TCR beta signatures pointed to carriage of CMV infection along with the matching HLA type.

The CDR3 measures 15 amino acids from cysteine to phenylalanine. The CDR3 DNA has 45 bases and is translated from base 1. From a lookup of the germline V gene (reference sequence), CDR1 and CDR2 are DFQATT and SNEGSKA. Trimming at the junction amounts to 0 bases on V and 0 bases on J, and the germline ends lie 12 bases apart. The investigation overall reported the following: Carriers of CMV infection plus the relevant HLA type were discriminated by the cumulative frequency of public TCR beta family members in the study cohort and in an independent approximately 340-donor cohort. The ex vivo response was dominated by HLA-C-restricted CMV-specific TCR beta clonotypes, and the single most frequent clonotype in two of eight donors was supplied by these HLA-C-restricted clonotypes.

As to this clonotype: Which antigen it targets is not known. Base qualities are not at hand, and no much larger clone is one base apart.

TCRdb lists the instrument as Illumina HiSeq 1500. TCRdb passed the public sequencing reads through fastp at Q25 and MiXCR, retaining productive beta sequences. Every CDR3 protein is listed once, alongside the most common genes and DNA of its rows. The sample data list 100,000 to 150,000 distinct CDR3 sequences, and roughly 9% of these were observed just once. The leading ten clones occupy about 9.5% of the sample. The chain is assembled from TRBV20-1 and TRBJ2-7, and TRBD2 may be the D gene, going by 7 matching bases. The receptor comes from a human donor in good health (CMV status not recorded). Some clones in this sample may be carry-over from other donors' samples. The sequenced material came from PBMCs. The CDR3: CSARDGGGLSYEQYF. The sequenced DNA: TGCAGTGCTAGAGATGGGGGGGGGCTCTCCTACGAGCAGTACTTC.